Listed below are T cell receptor beta chains from one sample, sequenced in a study of CD8 T cells in ankylosing spondylitis. TCRdb itself ran the 5' RACE reads through MiXCR, one entry per CDR3 protein. The sample lists roughly 230,000 distinct CDR3 sequences, 15% to 20% occurring once. The sample consisted of blood, either unsorted or a sorted T cell fraction (not recorded which). These receptor sequences come from a male donor with ankylosing spondylitis or in good health (not recorded which). Each CDR3 is given with its conserved first and last residue. A D gene is named only where the DNA matches it firmly. Only some rows state a clone size, as once, few, many or a class for expanded clones.

D gene,clone size,V gene,J gene,CDR3 protein,CDR3 DNA
NA,NA,TRBV29-1,TRBJ2-7,CSVSTGVGPYEQYF,TGCAGCGTCTCGACCGGGGTAGGCCCCTACGAGCAGTACTTC
TRBD2,many,TRBV20-1,TRBJ2-7,CSARETSHEQYF,TGCAGTGCTAGAGAGACTAGCCACGAGCAGTACTTC
NA,NA,TRBV27,TRBJ2-7,CASSLSANYEQYF,TGTGCCAGCAGTTTATCAGCGAATTACGAGCAGTACTTC
TRBD1,NA,TRBV2,TRBJ2-5,CASSYLPGQGAPGETQYF,TGTGCCAGCAGTTATCTTCCGGGACAGGGGGCGCCGGGGGAGACCCAGTACTTC
NA,NA,TRBV5-1,TRBJ1-2,CASSLYNSPNYGYTF,TGCGCCAGCAGCTTGTATAACAGCCCTAACTATGGCTACACCTTC
NA,many,TRBV4-2,TRBJ2-1,CASSQSITSNEQFF,TGTGCCAGCAGCCAGTCAATAACAAGCAATGAGCAGTTCTTC
TRBD2,few,TRBV7-8,TRBJ2-1,CASSLGGLDPGGQFF,TGTGCCAGCAGCTTAGGAGGACTAGACCCCGGGGGGCAGTTCTTC
NA,NA,TRBV29-1,TRBJ2-7,CSVENRDNNEQYF,TGCAGCGTTGAAAACAGGGACAACAACGAGCAGTACTTC
NA,few,TRBV20-1,TRBJ2-1,CSARGGRPLFEYNEQFF,TGCAGTGCTAGAGGGGGTCGCCCCCTTTTTGAGTACAATGAGCAGTTCTTC
TRBD1,NA,TRBV29-1,TRBJ2-7,CSVGTGGGEQYF,TGCAGCGTCGGGACAGGGGGAGGCGAGCAGTACTTC
NA,few,TRBV29-1,TRBJ2-5,CSLAGQTQETQYF,TGCAGCCTTGCGGGACAAACTCAAGAGACCCAGTACTTC
NA,few,TRBV24-1,TRBJ2-1,CATGAGSYNEQFF,TGTGCCACCGGGGCGGGATCCTACAATGAGCAGTTCTTC
TRBD1,few,TRBV9,TRBJ2-7,CASSGRQGISSYEQYF,TGTGCCAGCAGCGGCCGACAGGGCATAAGCTCCTACGAGCAGTACTTC
NA,few,TRBV5-6,TRBJ2-7,CASSRLRDSYEQYF,TGTGCCAGCAGCAGACTCAGGGACTCCTACGAGCAGTACTTC
TRBD2,NA,TRBV6-4,TRBJ2-1,CASSDGAGGYNEQFF,TGTGCCAGCAGTGACGGGGCGGGAGGATACAATGAGCAGTTCTTC
TRBD1,NA,TRBV20-1,TRBJ2-1,CSAYTGTGEYNEQFF,TGCAGTGCTTATACCGGGACAGGGGAATACAATGAGCAGTTCTTC
NA,NA,TRBV6-6,TRBJ2-5,CASHGLWETQYF,TGTGCCAGCCACGGTTTGTGGGAGACCCAGTACTTC
NA,few,TRBV6-5,TRBJ2-7,CASKFWGGLMYEQYF,TGTGCCAGCAAGTTTTGGGGGGGGCTTATGTACGAGCAGTACTTC
TRBD2,few,TRBV20-1,TRBJ2-7,CSARHSGSYEQYF,TGCAGTGCTAGACACAGCGGGAGTTACGAGCAGTACTTC
NA,few,TRBV4-3,TRBJ2-2,CASSQDFTGYTGELFF,TGCGCCAGCAGCCAAGATTTTACGGGGTACACCGGGGAGCTGTTTTTT
NA,many,TRBV7-2,TRBJ1-2,CASSTGYGYGYTF,TGTGCCAGCAGTACGGGGTATGGCTATGGCTACACCTTC
NA,NA,TRBV23-1,TRBJ2-7,CASGPGLKYEQYF,TGCGCCAGCGGACCGGGACTGAAGTACGAGCAGTACTTC
TRBD1,NA,TRBV12-3/TRBV12-4,TRBJ1-4,CASSPTGGGEKLFF,TGTGCCAGCAGTCCGACAGGGGGGGGTGAAAAACTGTTTTTT
TRBD1,NA,TRBV7-9,TRBJ1-1,CASSLSGGRGWGEAFF,TGTGCCAGCAGCTTATCTGGTGGCAGGGGGTGGGGTGAAGCTTTCTTT
NA,many,TRBV5-1,TRBJ2-2,CASSGTCTGELFF,TGCGCCAGCAGCGGAACCTGCACCGGGGAGCTGTTTTTT
TRBD2,few,TRBV29-1,TRBJ2-3,CSVVKRELGDTQYF,TGCAGCGTTGTCAAGCGGGAGTTAGGAGATACGCAGTATTTT
TRBD2,NA,TRBV12-3/TRBV12-4,TRBJ2-7,CASSGLAGGLYEQYF,TGTGCCAGCAGCGGACTAGCGGGAGGGCTCTACGAGCAGTACTTC
NA,NA,TRBV5-5,TRBJ1-5,CASSPEGGNQPQHF,TGTGCCAGCAGCCCGGAGGGGGGGAATCAGCCCCAGCATTTT
NA,NA,TRBV7-9,TRBJ2-4,CASSISGTNKNIQYF,TGTGCCAGCAGCATCTCCGGGACCAACAAAAACATTCAGTACTTC
NA,NA,TRBV3-1,TRBJ2-7,CASSQDGLNTYEQYF,TGTGCCAGCAGCCAAGACGGACTGAACACCTACGAGCAGTACTTC
TRBD2,NA,TRBV7-6,TRBJ2-3,CASSLLSRSGGSTDTQYF,TGTGCCAGCAGCTTACTATCAAGGAGCGGGGGAAGCACAGATACGCAGTATTTT
NA,many,TRBV12-3/TRBV12-4,TRBJ1-6,CASGPGSPLHF,TGTGCCAGCGGCCCCGGATCACCCCTCCACTTT